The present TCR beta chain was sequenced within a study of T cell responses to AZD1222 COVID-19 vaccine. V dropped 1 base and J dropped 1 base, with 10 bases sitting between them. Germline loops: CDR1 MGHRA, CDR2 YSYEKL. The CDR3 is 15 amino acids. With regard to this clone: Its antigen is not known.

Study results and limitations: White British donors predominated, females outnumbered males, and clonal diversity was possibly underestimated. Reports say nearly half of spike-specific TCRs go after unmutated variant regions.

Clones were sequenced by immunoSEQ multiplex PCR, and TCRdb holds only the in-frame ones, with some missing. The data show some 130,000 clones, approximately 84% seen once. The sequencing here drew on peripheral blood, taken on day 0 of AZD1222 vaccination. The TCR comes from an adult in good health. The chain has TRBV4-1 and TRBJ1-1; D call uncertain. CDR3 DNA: TGCGCCAGCAGCCAAGGGGCCGTCTGGAACACTGAAGCTTTCTTT. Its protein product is CASSQGAVWNTEAFF.